This T cell receptor (beta chain) was found in a study of vaccination effects on CD4 cells after COVID-19. Study-wide results and caveats: In the late period after vaccination, infection- and vaccine-induced clones contracted markedly.

As concerns this clone: Its antigen is not known.

Trimming left V 3 bases short and J 4 bases short, with 8 bases between. In germline, CDR1 is GTSNPN, CDR2 SVGIG (reference sequence). There are 12 residues in the CDR3. Expansion with viral peptide pools was applied to antigen-specific CD4+ T cells by the ViraFEST assay prior to sequencing. Following 10 days of culture, CD4+ T cells were isolated. Vaccine recipients lacked prior SARS-CoV-2 infection and had negative nucleocapsid antibodies. Each culture well received a few million PBMC. These cells were then cultured in IMDM with about 10 IU/ml IL-2 and 10 ug/ml peptides. Clones were sequenced by immunoSEQ multiplex PCR, and TCRdb holds only the in-frame ones, with some missing. This sample has 50,000 or so clones, with about four fifths found just once.

The TCR was taken from a human donor who received a COVID-19 vaccine. The sequencing here drew on CD4+ T cells from PBMCs cultured with HCoV-OC43 spike peptides, taken before COVID-19 vaccination. Subset given: HCoV-OC43 spike overlapping peptide pool stimulation. The V call is TRBV30, the J call TRBJ2-3; D is unclear. The CDR3 DNA is TGTGCCTGGAGGTCCCGGGCAGATACGCAGTATTTT. Translating it yields CAWRSRADTQYF. Combining the CDR3 with reference TRBV30 and TRBJ2-3 gives the whole variable domain SQTIHQWPATLVQPVGSPLSLECTVEGTSNPNLYWYRQAAGRGLQLLFYSVGIGQISSEVPQNLSASRPQDRQFILSSKKLLLSDSGFYLCAWRSRADTQYFGPGTRLTVL.